The 7 T cell receptor beta chains below all came from one sample that was sequenced in a study of Graves' ophthalmopathy and Graves' hyperthyroidism. RNA transcripts served as template for amplifying TCR beta CDR3 sequences. First-round RT-PCR with HTBI primers preceded a second-round multiplex PCR. MiXCR was run by TCRdb on the multiplex PCR reads, yielding one entry per CDR3 protein. The sample consists of tens of thousands of distinct CDR3 sequences, approximately 50% of them appearing once. What was sequenced was peripheral blood. These receptors originate from an adult woman with Graves' ophthalmopathy.

This clonotype has a count of ten or more. V usage is TRBV11-3 and J usage is TRBJ1-6; no definite D call. The CDR3 consists of 14 residues. The germline gives CDR1 SGHNT, CDR2 YENEEA. Trimming pared 3 bases from V and 3 bases from J, leaving 6 bases between. The CDR3 region is CASSLRSYNSPLHF. As DNA, the CDR3 is TGTGCCAGCAGCTTGCGGAGCTATAATTCACCCCTCCACTTT. The full variable domain, rest sourced from reference TRBV11-3 and TRBJ1-6, is EAGVVQSPRYKIIEKKQPVAFWCNPISGHNTLYWYLQNLGQGPELLIRYENEEAVDDSQLPKDRFSAERLKGVDSTLKIQPAELGDSAVYLCASSLRSYNSPLHFGNGTRLTVT.

A remark on this clonotype: This sequence may be a read error, since a much larger clone differs from it by one base. The rearrangement joins TRBV28 to TRBJ2-3; D perhaps matches TRBD1 (5 bases). Germline V gene lookup returns CDR1 MDHEN and CDR2 SYDVKM. With 6 bases removed from V and 4 bases from J, the gap between germline ends came to 11 bases. This CDR3 is 13 amino acids long. CDR3 nucleotides: TGTGCCAGCAGGGGGCCGGTCGCAGATACGCAGTATTTT. Translation gives CASRGPVADTQYF.

By share of the sample, this clonotype is medium-sized. The chain combines TRBV10-2 with TRBJ1-5, with a tentative D call TRBD1 (5 bases). CDR1 is WSHSY and CDR2 is SAAADI in the germline V gene. This CDR3 spans 15 amino acids. V was pared by 8 bases and J by 2 bases, with 16 bases between. Written as DNA, the CDR3 is TGCGCCAGCGCTTCTCAGGGATTGGGCAATCAGCCCCAGCATTTT. Translating gives CASASQGLGNQPQHF.

The genes are TRBV5-4 and TRBJ2-1; D remains ambiguous. This CDR3 has 13 residues. Germline CDR1 and CDR2: SGHNT and YYREEE (reference sequence). Trimming shortened V by 0 bases and J by 5 bases, and 6 bases separated the two germline ends. The CDR3 coding sequence is TGTGCCAGCAGCTTGGGCATGGACAATGAGCAGTTCTTC. Its protein is CASSLGMDNEQFF.

Many counts were recorded for this clonotype. The chain recombines TRBV2 with TRBJ2-1; 7 bases map to TRBD2. V trimming: 6 bases; J trimming: 0 bases; junction bases outside the gene matches: 8. CDR1 is SNHLY and CDR2 is FYNNEI in the germline V gene. This CDR3 contains 16 residues. The DNA for the CDR3 is TGTGCCAGCAGAACAAATGCGGGAGTCTCCTACAATGAGCAGTTCTTC. Translated, it gives CASRTNAGVSYNEQFF.

This chain connects TRBV14 to TRBJ2-1; perhaps TRBD1 as D (6 bases). From germline, CDR1 is SGHDN and CDR2 FVKESK. This CDR3 region has 14 residues. Trimming removed 4 bases from V and 7 bases from J, with 14 bases in between. CDR3 region: CASSPTGTSNEQFF. The CDR3 region has the DNA TGTGCCAGCAGCCCAACCGGGACATCTAATGAGCAGTTCTTC.

For the CDR3, the DNA is TGTGCCAGCAGTTCGTCAGGGGCGGAGGTTTCCTACAATGAGCAGTTCTTC. It yields the protein CASSSSGAEVSYNEQFF. This rearrangement joins TRBV6-2 or TRBV6-3 to TRBJ2-1; perhaps TRBD1 as D (6 bases). V was trimmed by 4 bases and J by 1 base, leaving 17 bases between them. In germline, CDR1 is MNHEY, CDR2 SVGEGT. There are 17 residues in the CDR3.